The T cell receptor (beta chain) described here comes from a study of blood T cell repertoires in COVID-19. This CDR3 spans 15 amino acids. Germline lookup yields CDR1 MNHEY and CDR2 SVGAGI. Trimming removed 4 bases at V and 0 bases at J, with 10 bases between. In the original analysis: Estimation of nucleated cell counts was performed using reference gene primer amplification. The table came from immunoSEQ multiplex PCR; TCRdb's copy has only in-frame clones and leaves some out. The V and J calls and clone size come from that table; D and trimming were worked out from the DNA. The table has about 210,000 clones, approximately 84% seen once.

The V and J genes are TRBV6-5 and TRBJ1-3; a weak D match, TRBD1 (5 bases). The receptor was isolated from a woman between 50 and 59 years old with active or convalescent COVID-19. Material for sequencing was peripheral blood. DNA for the CDR3: TGTGCCAGCAGTTCTACAGGACACTCTGGAAACACCATATATTTT. This gives the protein CASSSTGHSGNTIYF.